Sequencing of this T cell receptor beta chain was carried out in a study of blood T cell repertoires in COVID-19. The protocol was immunoSEQ multiplex PCR, while the TCRdb copy is restricted to in-frame clones and leaves out a portion. The data show a few hundred thousand clones, with around 90% seen just once and about 15% held by the top ten. CDR3 length: 12 amino acids. Trimming removed 6 bases from V and 8 bases from J; junction bases left unmatched: 6. Germline CDR1 and CDR2: LNHDA and SQIVND (reference sequence). The chain uses TRBV19 and TRBJ1-2; the match to TRBD1 covers 7 bases. The clonotype comes from a man aged 25-45 years who had been exposed to COVID-19. Sequencing was done on a sample of PBMCs or T cells enriched from blood (not recorded which). CDR3 amino acids: CASRAQGGGYTF. CDR3 nucleotides: TGTGCCAGTAGAGCGCAGGGGGGCGGCTACACCTTC.